The 20 T cell receptor beta chains below come from one sample, sequenced in a study of T-cell reconstitution after alpha-beta-depleted transplantation in children. Unique molecular identifiers were incorporated into the prepared TCRbeta library. TCRdb reanalysed the PCR reads using MiXCR and keeps one entry per CDR3 protein. The sample lists approximately 800,000 distinct CDR3 sequences; roughly 16% were seen once. Sequencing was performed on PBMCs, mostly from graft donor cells, taken 360 days after TCRalphabeta/CD19-depleted stem cell transplant. These receptors came from a male patient younger than 18 who had a stem cell transplant for acute lymphoblastic leukemia, so the T cells may come from the graft donor.

The rearrangement joins TRBV2 to TRBJ2-2; 8 bases align to TRBD2. Germline CDR1 SNHLY, CDR2 FYNNEI. The CDR3 contains 19 residues. Trimming removed 8 bases from V and 1 base from J; junction bases left unmatched: 18. CDR3 sequence (DNA): TGTGCCAGCTGTTTTCTCCGAACCGGGACTAGGGTGAACACCGGGGAGCTGTTTTTT. It is translated as CASCFLRTGTRVNTGELFF.

This clonotype was seen ten or more times. The chain links TRBV5-1 to TRBJ2-7; the D gene is possibly TRBD2 (6 bases). This CDR3 has 14 amino acids. Per the germline V gene, CDR1 is SGHRS and CDR2 is YFSETQ. V dropped 0 bases and J dropped 5 bases, with 12 bases sitting between them. This chain's CDR3 is CASSLGPGEDEQYF. In nucleotides, the CDR3 is TGCGCCAGCAGCTTGGGCCCGGGAGAAGACGAGCAGTACTTC.

The V call is TRBV9, the J call TRBJ2-7; 8 bases line up with TRBD1. Germline CDR1 reads SGDLS; CDR2 reads YYNGEE. V shed 7 bases, J shed 2 bases, and the junction held 8 bases outside the gene matches. The CDR3 is 14 amino acids. CDR3 sequence (DNA): TGTGCCAGCTCCGACAGGGGAGGAGCCTACGAGCAGTACTTC. Protein product: CASSDRGGAYEQYF.

The rearrangement uses TRBV24-1 and TRBJ2-1; TRBD2 might be the D (5 bases). The V gene's germline CDR1 is KGHDR and CDR2 SFDVKD. V lost 4 bases and J lost 1, with 13 bases in between. The CDR3 totals 16 residues. The CDR3 sequence: CATSDRRRVSYNEQFF. The CDR3 region has the DNA TGTGCCACCAGTGACCGGCGGCGGGTTTCCTACAATGAGCAGTTCTTC.

This clonotype appeared a few times. This chain joins TRBV10-3 and TRBJ2-1; 7 nucleotides agree with TRBD1. V shed 7 bases, J shed 6 bases, and the junction held 15 bases outside the gene matches. The CDR3 loop spans 16 amino acids. Germline V gene sequence: CDR1 ENHRY, CDR2 SYGVKD. CDR3 DNA sequence: TGTGCCATCAATCCGTTCGGGACAGCCCGATCCAATGAGCAGTTCTTC. Translating gives CAINPFGTARSNEQFF.

This clonotype was observed a few times. This sequence joins TRBV27 and TRBJ2-2; tentatively, D is TRBD1 (6 bases). The V end was cut by 4 bases, the J end by 8 bases, with 8 bases between. This CDR3 comprises 12 residues. CDR1 is MNHEY, CDR2 SMNVEV, per germline (reference sequence). CDR3 amino acids: CASSSGQGELFF. CDR3 sequence (DNA): TGTGCCAGCAGTTCAGGACAGGGGGAGCTGTTTTTT.

This chain connects TRBV20-1 to TRBJ1-6; TRBD1 is a possible D gene (5 bases). The V gene lost 5 bases and the J gene lost 7 bases, with 15 bases spanning the gap. The germline gives CDR1 DFQATT, CDR2 SNEGSKA (reference sequence). This CDR3 region has 14 residues. The CDR3 protein is CSAPANRLNSPLHF. The CDR3 region has the DNA TGCAGTGCTCCAGCAAACAGGCTCAATTCACCCCTCCACTTT.

The chain uses TRBV12-5 and TRBJ2-7; 8 nucleotides match TRBD2. The junction had 6 bases not matched to a gene; V was cut back by 0 bases and J by 2 bases. The CDR3 runs to 16 residues. The germline CDR1 and CDR2 sequences are LGHNT and FRNRAP. CDR3 in DNA: TGTGCTAGTGGTTTGGTAAAGCGGGGGCGCGCCTACGAGCAGTACTTC. It is translated as CASGLVKRGRAYEQYF.

The chain combines TRBV7-8 with TRBJ2-5; 7 bases agree with TRBD2. CDR3 size: 13 residues. The J segment lost 3 bases and the V segment lost 5 bases, leaving 3 bases of the junction unmatched. CDR1 SGHVS and CDR2 FQNEAQ come from the germline V gene. CDR3 nucleotide sequence: TGTGCCAGCAGCAGGACTAGGGAAGAGACCCAGTACTTC. It specifies CASSRTREETQYF.

The genes are TRBV14 and TRBJ2-1, with D perhaps TRBD1 or TRBD2 (5 bases each). Germline CDR1 SGHDN, CDR2 FVKESK. Trimming shortened V by 2 bases and J by 8 bases, and 25 bases separated the two germline ends. The CDR3 runs to 18 residues. Written as DNA, the CDR3 is TGTGCCAGCAGCCAACGTATAAGGTTGGGGGTGAGGATAGATGAGCAGTTCTTC. Protein product: CASSQRIRLGVRIDEQFF. Complete variable domain (other parts from reference TRBV14 and TRBJ2-1): EAGVTQFPSHSVIEKGQTVTLRCDPISGHDNLYWYRRVMGKEIKFLLHFVKESKQDESGMPNNRFLAERTGGTYSTLKVQPAELEDSGVYFCASSQRIRLGVRIDEQFFGPGTRLTVL.

Many counts were recorded for this clonotype. The chain is built from TRBV12-3 or TRBV12-4 and TRBJ2-7, with D unresolved. The CDR3 covers 11 residues. The ends were cut back, 6 bases at V and 5 bases at J, with 8 bases in the middle. For the CDR3, the DNA is TGTGCCAGCAGCCCCCGAAACGAGCAGTACTTC. This gives the protein CASSPRNEQYF.

This clonotype has more than one count but fewer than ten. J is TRBJ2-6 and V is TRBV14; D unclear. Germline V gene sequence: CDR1 SGHDN, CDR2 FVKESK. The CDR3 is 17 amino acids. With 4 bases removed from V and 2 bases from J, the gap between germline ends came to 15 bases. CDR3 region: CASSPSPLLAGANVLTF. CDR3 DNA: TGTGCCAGCAGCCCGTCTCCCTTGTTAGCTGGGGCCAACGTCCTGACTTTC.

In nucleotides, the CDR3 is TGTGCCAGCTCACCACGGTTACCAGATACGCAGTATTTT. This codes for CASSPRLPDTQYF. The chain is built from TRBV18 and TRBJ2-3; the D is unclear. Trimming left V 1 base short and J 4 bases short, with 6 bases between. The CDR3 sequence is 13 residues long. The V gene's germline CDR1 is KGHSH and CDR2 LQKENI.

The chain couples TRBV5-1 to TRBJ1-1; D gene unclear. The CDR3 runs 15 residues. Germline lookup yields CDR1 SGHRS and CDR2 YFSETQ. Trimming cost V 4 bases and J 4 bases, with 17 bases left between them. The CDR3, as DNA: TGCGCCAGCAGCCCGGCGGTAGGGTTCGGCACTGAAGCTTTCTTT. Protein: CASSPAVGFGTEAFF.

The gene calls are TRBV27 and TRBJ2-1; D perhaps matches TRBD2 (7 bases). Trimming pared 5 bases from V and 7 bases from J, leaving 21 bases between. This CDR3 comprises 16 residues. Germline lookup yields CDR1 MNHEY and CDR2 SMNVEV (reference sequence). CDR3 sequence: CASSLGFGGGRNEQFF. CDR3 in DNA: TGTGCCAGCAGTCTGGGGTTTGGGGGCGGGAGAAATGAGCAGTTCTTC.

This clonotype was counted once. A much larger clone differs from this one at a single base, so this may be a read error. The rearrangement links TRBV20-1 to TRBJ2-3; D not certain. Germline values: CDR1 DFQATT, CDR2 SNEGSKA (reference sequence). The CDR3 is 12 amino acids. The CDR3 reads CSARRSIDTQYF. CDR3 in DNA: TGCAGTGCTAGAAGGAGCATAGATACGCAGTATTTT.

The chain uses TRBV12-3 or TRBV12-4 and TRBJ2-1, with 8 bases lining up with TRBD2. The CDR3 contains 17 residues. The junction had 8 bases not matched to a gene; V was cut back by 4 bases and J by 0 bases. In DNA, the CDR3 is TGTGCCAGCAGTTCCGGGAGGGGGATTACCTCCTACAATGAGCAGTTCTTC. It specifies CASSSGRGITSYNEQFF.

The V gene is TRBV6-5, the J gene TRBJ2-7; no definite D call. The CDR3 spans 17 residues. The germline V gene has CDR1 MNHEY and CDR2 SVGAGI. V gave up 0 bases and J gave up 2 bases, with 17 bases separating them. This chain's CDR3 is CASSYSELGSGPYEQYF. The CDR3 coding sequence is TGTGCCAGCAGTTACTCGGAGCTGGGTTCAGGCCCCTACGAGCAGTACTTC.

V is TRBV7-9 and J is TRBJ1-2; 9 nucleotides align to TRBD1. From germline, CDR1 is SEHNR and CDR2 FQNEAQ (reference sequence). This CDR3 is 14 amino acids long. V shed 6 bases and J 5 bases; nucleotides not matched to a gene: 7. This CDR3 is CASRPSQGAYGYTF. CDR3 DNA sequence: TGTGCCAGCAGGCCATCACAGGGGGCATATGGCTACACCTTC.

The V call is TRBV19, the J call TRBJ1-1, with D possibly matching TRBD1 (5 bases). The V and J ends lost 9 bases and 1 base respectively, with 18 bases between them. The CDR3 sequence is 15 residues long. CDR1 and CDR2 (germline): LNHDA, SQIVND (reference sequence). The DNA of the CDR3 is TGTGCCAGCATTGCCCAGGGAATTTGGAACACTGAAGCTTTCTTT. The encoded protein is CASIAQGIWNTEAFF. Together with reference TRBV19 and TRBJ1-1, the CDR3 gives the full variable domain: DGGITQSPKYLFRKEGQNVTLSCEQNLNHDAMYWYRQDPGQGLRLIYYSQIVNDFQKGDIAEGYSVSREKKESFPLTVTSAQKNPTAFYLCASIAQGIWNTEAFFGQGTRLTVV.